Presented here are 21 T cell receptor beta chains from one specimen sequenced in a study of CD8 T cells in ankylosing spondylitis. Using its own MiXCR run on the 5' RACE reads, TCRdb lists one record per CDR3 protein. The data hold roughly 250,000 distinct CDR3 sequences, with roughly 8.6% observed a single time. The sample was blood, either unsorted or a sorted T cell fraction (not recorded which). All receptors come from a male donor with ankylosing spondylitis or in good health (not recorded which).

The chain has TRBV20-1 and TRBJ2-1, with TRBD2 identical over 9 bases. Germline trimming cut 0 bases from V and 0 bases from J; bases unmatched to any gene: 6. The germline gives CDR1 DFQATT, CDR2 SNEGSKA (reference sequence). The CDR3 has 17 amino acids. The DNA of the CDR3 is TGCAGTGCTAGAGACGTTAGCGGGAGTCCCTCCTACAATGAGCAGTTCTTC. Translated: CSARDVSGSPSYNEQFF.

In its sample, this clonotype was seen many times. This chain links TRBV7-3 with TRBJ2-3; D gene ambiguous. Between the trimmed V and J ends, which lost 0 bases and 4 bases, there was a span of 5 bases. CDR3 length: 13 amino acids. Germline V CDR1 and CDR2: SGHTA, FQGTGA. The CDR3 sequence is CASSLTKSDTQYF. The CDR3 DNA reads TGTGCCAGCAGCTTAACAAAGTCAGATACGCAGTATTTT.

This clonotype was recorded many times. The genes are TRBV5-4 and TRBJ1-1, with a tentative D call TRBD1 (5 bases). Trimming shortened V by 9 bases and J by 1 base, and 22 bases separated the two germline ends. The CDR3 consists of 16 residues. Germline CDR1 reads SGHNT; CDR2 reads YYREEE (reference sequence). The CDR3 coding sequence is TGTGCCATCCACCTTTACGGCAGGGTGGCGAACACTGAAGCTTTCTTT. Its protein is CAIHLYGRVANTEAFF.

The sample holds many counts of this clonotype. This chain's CDR3 is CSARATGIQGRFYEQYF. CDR3 in DNA: TGCAGTGCTAGAGCTACCGGAATTCAGGGAAGATTCTACGAGCAGTACTTC. This sequence joins TRBV20-1 and TRBJ2-7; D is possibly TRBD1 (5 bases). Per germline, CDR1 DFQATT and CDR2 SNEGSKA (reference sequence). The CDR3 spans 17 residues. V lost 1 base to trimming and J lost 3 bases, with 22 bases between them.

Many counts were recorded for this clonotype. The chain is built from TRBV20-1 and TRBJ2-7; unclear D gene. This CDR3 has 13 amino acids. CDR1 is DFQATT and CDR2 is SNEGSKA in the germline V gene (reference sequence). The ends were cut back, 6 bases at V and 4 bases at J, with 16 bases in the middle. For the CDR3, the DNA is TGCAGTGCCTCCCCCGGAGTGGGGTACGAGCAGTACTTC. Translating gives CSASPGVGYEQYF.

This clonotype came up many times. The chain uses TRBV7-2 and TRBJ2-3; 15 bases fit TRBD2. V lost 7 bases, J lost 6 bases, and 5 bases stayed unmatched. The germline V gene encodes CDR1 SGHTA and CDR2 FQGNSA. The CDR3 contains 15 residues. The DNA of the CDR3 is TGTGCCAGCACTAGGACTAGCGGGGGGGCGGATACGCAGTATTTT. Translation: CASTRTSGGADTQYF.

This clonotype has ten or more counts. V is TRBV3-1 and J is TRBJ1-1; D is possibly TRBD1 (5 bases). The germline V gene encodes CDR1 LGHDT and CDR2 YNNKEL (reference sequence). V was shortened by 2 bases and J by 6 bases, with 10 bases between the two germline ends. This CDR3 region has 13 residues. CDR3 in DNA: TGTGCCAGCAGCCAACCCCAGGGCGCTGAAGCTTTCTTT. As protein: CASSQPQGAEAFF. The variable domain in full, with the rest retrieved from reference TRBV3-1 and TRBJ1-1, is DTAVSQTPKYLVTQMGNDKSIKCEQNLGHDTMYWYKQDSKKFLKIMFSYNNKELIINETVPNRFSPKSPDKAHLNLHINSLELGDSAVYFCASSQPQGAEAFFGQGTRLTVV.

This clonotype was detected many times. The chain employs TRBV29-1 and TRBJ2-1, with D hard to call. CDR1 is SQVTM and CDR2 is ANQGSEA in the germline V gene. V gave up 4 bases and J gave up 7 bases, with 8 bases separating them. This CDR3 has 11 amino acids. The CDR3 loop reads CSVGAINEQFF. For the CDR3, the DNA is TGCAGCGTTGGGGCTATTAATGAGCAGTTCTTC.

The genes are TRBV6-5 and TRBJ2-1; a possible D gene is TRBD1 (5 bases). CDR1 and CDR2 from the germline V gene are MNHEY and SVGAGI. Trimming took 0 bases from V and 10 from J, leaving 22 bases between them. The CDR3 runs to 17 residues. The CDR3 DNA reads TGTGCCAGCAGTTACTCTCTGGACAAGGGGCCGTTGGGGGAGCAGTTCTTC. This codes for CASSYSLDKGPLGEQFF.

This clonotype turned up a few times. The chain couples TRBV12-3 or TRBV12-4 to TRBJ2-4; D possibly corresponds to TRBD1 (6 bases). Trimming shortened V by 6 bases and J by 0 bases, and 12 bases separated the two germline ends. There are 15 residues in the CDR3. CDR3 nucleotide sequence: TGTGCCAGCAGCTTAAGGACAGTAGCCAAAAACATTCAGTACTTC. This gives the protein CASSLRTVAKNIQYF.

V is TRBV29-1 and J is TRBJ1-2, with no clear D. The V gene lost 4 bases and the J gene lost 7 bases, with 7 bases spanning the gap. Germline assignment: CDR1 SQVTM and CDR2 ANQGSEA. The CDR3 runs to 10 residues. The CDR3 here is CSVVGSGYTF. Here the CDR3 DNA reads TGCAGCGTTGTCGGATCTGGCTACACCTTC.

In its sample, this clonotype was seen many times. The chain combines TRBV5-1 with TRBJ2-1; D is uncertain. The CDR3 has 15 residues. Germline assignment: CDR1 SGHRS and CDR2 YFSETQ. V gave up 0 bases and J gave up 0 bases, with 7 bases separating them. The CDR3 sequence is CASSLDSSSYNEQFF. CDR3 nucleotide sequence: TGCGCCAGCAGCTTGGACAGTAGCTCCTACAATGAGCAGTTCTTC. Based on the CDR3 plus reference TRBV5-1 and TRBJ2-1, the full variable domain is KAGVTQTPRYLIKTRGQQVTLSCSPISGHRSVSWYQQTPGQGLQFLFEYFSETQRNKGNFPGRFSGRQFSNSRSEMNVSTLELGDSALYLCASSLDSSSYNEQFFGPGTRLTVL.

The sample holds a few counts of this clonotype. V gene TRBV10-3 combines with J gene TRBJ2-5; TRBD2 might be the D (7 bases). This CDR3 comprises 14 residues. The V end lost 8 bases, the J end lost 4 bases, and 17 bases lay between the germline ends. Germline values: CDR1 ENHRY, CDR2 SYGVKD. The CDR3: CAIRASGGGETQYF. The CDR3 coding sequence is TGTGCCATCCGGGCTAGCGGAGGGGGAGAGACCCAGTACTTC.

This clonotype was seen only a few times. This sequence joins TRBV20-1 and TRBJ1-1; a possible D gene is TRBD1 (5 bases). Germline V CDR1 and CDR2: DFQATT, SNEGSKA (reference sequence). Trimming removed 3 bases at V and 4 bases at J, with 15 bases between. CDR3 length equals 14 residues. CDR3 DNA: TGCAGTGCTAGCGGGGGAGGCGGGAGCACTGAAGCTTTCTTT. The encoded protein is CSASGGGGSTEAFF.

This clonotype was recorded at least ten times. The J gene is TRBJ2-3, the V gene TRBV6-2 or TRBV6-3, with TRBD2 matching over 9 bases. The CDR3 has 20 residues. From germline, CDR1 is MNHEY and CDR2 SVGEGT. V lost 0 bases, J lost 6 bases, and 19 bases stayed unmatched. The CDR3 sequence is CASSYSALYAGGPLGDTQYF. DNA for the CDR3: TGTGCCAGCAGTTACTCAGCTCTATATGCGGGAGGGCCTCTAGGGGATACGCAGTATTTT.

This clonotype has ten or more counts. V gene TRBV20-1 combines with J gene TRBJ2-6; no definite D call. From germline, CDR1 is DFQATT and CDR2 SNEGSKA (reference sequence). This CDR3 spans 16 amino acids. Trimming took 2 bases from V and 0 from J, leaving 11 bases between them. The CDR3 DNA reads as TGCAGTGCTAGACAAGTCCCTTCCTCTGGGGCCAACGTCCTGACTTTC. It is translated as CSARQVPSSGANVLTF.

This clonotype was counted many times. V gene TRBV5-1 combines with J gene TRBJ2-2; the D is unclear. Germline assignment: CDR1 SGHRS and CDR2 YFSETQ. V lost 2 bases and J lost 4, with 9 bases in between. This CDR3 has 14 amino acids. For the CDR3, the DNA is TGCGCCAGCAGCTTAACCGGTGGCACCGGGGAGCTGTTTTTT. Residues: CASSLTGGTGELFF. Drawing the rest from reference TRBV5-1 and TRBJ2-2, the complete variable domain is KAGVTQTPRYLIKTRGQQVTLSCSPISGHRSVSWYQQTPGQGLQFLFEYFSETQRNKGNFPGRFSGRQFSNSRSEMNVSTLELGDSALYLCASSLTGGTGELFFGEGSRLTVL.

This clonotype was detected ten times or more. J is TRBJ2-5 and V is TRBV12-3 or TRBV12-4, with 8 bases aligning to TRBD1. This CDR3 has 17 residues. V dropped 7 bases and J dropped 6; count of bases not matched to a gene: 19. In nucleotides, the CDR3 is TGTGCCAGCACCTTCGAGCCCGGGACAGGCTTTTTTAAGACCCAGTACTTC. Its protein product is CASTFEPGTGFFKTQYF.

This clonotype appeared many times. Here the CDR3 DNA reads TGTGCCAGCAGAGAGAGGCCTGGAAACACCATATATTTT. It specifies CASRERPGNTIYF. The chain carries TRBV5-8 and TRBJ1-3; no clear D. V lost 5 bases and J lost 2, with 8 bases in between. CDR3 length equals 13 residues. Germline CDR1 and CDR2: SGHTS and YDEGEE.

There are many counts of this clonotype. V gene TRBV19 combines with J gene TRBJ1-1; D remains unclear. The CDR3 extends over 14 amino acids. From germline, CDR1 is LNHDA and CDR2 SQIVND (reference sequence). V was trimmed by 2 bases and J by 5 bases, leaving 12 bases between them. The CDR3 protein is CASSIPDWRTEAFF. CDR3 nucleotides: TGTGCCAGTAGTATACCGGATTGGAGGACTGAAGCTTTCTTT.

This clonotype was seen repeatedly, ten times or more. The genes are TRBV4-1 and TRBJ1-3; D not resolved. Trimming left V 0 bases short and J 4 bases short, with 1 base between. CDR3 length equals 12 residues. Germline CDR1 is MGHRA and CDR2 is YSYEKL. The CDR3 nucleotides are TGCGCCAGCAGCCAAGAAGGAAACACCATATATTTT. This sequence encodes CASSQEGNTIYF.